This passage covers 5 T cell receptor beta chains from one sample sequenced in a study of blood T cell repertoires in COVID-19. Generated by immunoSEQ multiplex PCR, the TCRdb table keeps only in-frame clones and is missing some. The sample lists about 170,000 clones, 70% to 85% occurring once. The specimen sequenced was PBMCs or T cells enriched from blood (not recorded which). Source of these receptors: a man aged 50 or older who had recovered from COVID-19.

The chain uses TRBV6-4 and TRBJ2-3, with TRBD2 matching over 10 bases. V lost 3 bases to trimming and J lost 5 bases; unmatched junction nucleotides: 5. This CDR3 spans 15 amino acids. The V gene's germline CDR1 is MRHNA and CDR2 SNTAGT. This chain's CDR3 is CASSEIAGGGDTQYF. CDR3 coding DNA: TGTGCCAGCAGTGAAATAGCGGGGGGCGGAGATACGCAGTATTTT.

The CDR3 protein is CASSVVEGSYNEQFF. DNA for the CDR3: TGTGCCAGCAGCGTAGTGGAGGGCTCCTACAATGAGCAGTTCTTC. J is TRBJ2-1 and V is TRBV9; D is possibly TRBD2 (6 bases). The CDR3 is 15 amino acids. Trimming pared 0 bases from V and 0 bases from J, leaving 7 bases between. Germline V gene sequence: CDR1 SGDLS, CDR2 YYNGEE.

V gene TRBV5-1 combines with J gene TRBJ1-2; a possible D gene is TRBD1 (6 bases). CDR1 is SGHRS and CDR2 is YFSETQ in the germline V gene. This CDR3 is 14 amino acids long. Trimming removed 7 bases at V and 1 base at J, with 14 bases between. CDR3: CASSASDSNYGYTF. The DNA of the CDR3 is TGCGCCAGCTCCGCGTCGGACAGTAACTATGGCTACACCTTC. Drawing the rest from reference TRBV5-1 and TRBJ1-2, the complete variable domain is KAGVTQTPRYLIKTRGQQVTLSCSPISGHRSVSWYQQTPGQGLQFLFEYFSETQRNKGNFPGRFSGRQFSNSRSEMNVSTLELGDSALYLCASSASDSNYGYTFGSGTRLTVV.

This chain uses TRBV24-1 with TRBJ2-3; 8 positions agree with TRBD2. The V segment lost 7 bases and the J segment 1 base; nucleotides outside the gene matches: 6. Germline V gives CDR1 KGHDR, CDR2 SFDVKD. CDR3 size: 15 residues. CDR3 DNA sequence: TGTGCCACCAGCGATATTAGCGGGGGCACAGATACGCAGTATTTT. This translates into CATSDISGGTDTQYF.

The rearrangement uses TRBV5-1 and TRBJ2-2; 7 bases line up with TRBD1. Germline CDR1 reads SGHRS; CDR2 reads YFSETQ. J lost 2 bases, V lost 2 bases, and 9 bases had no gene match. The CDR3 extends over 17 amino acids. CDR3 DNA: TGCGCCAGCAGCTTAGGGATCCGGGACAGTAACACCGGGGAGCTGTTTTTT. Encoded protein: CASSLGIRDSNTGELFF.